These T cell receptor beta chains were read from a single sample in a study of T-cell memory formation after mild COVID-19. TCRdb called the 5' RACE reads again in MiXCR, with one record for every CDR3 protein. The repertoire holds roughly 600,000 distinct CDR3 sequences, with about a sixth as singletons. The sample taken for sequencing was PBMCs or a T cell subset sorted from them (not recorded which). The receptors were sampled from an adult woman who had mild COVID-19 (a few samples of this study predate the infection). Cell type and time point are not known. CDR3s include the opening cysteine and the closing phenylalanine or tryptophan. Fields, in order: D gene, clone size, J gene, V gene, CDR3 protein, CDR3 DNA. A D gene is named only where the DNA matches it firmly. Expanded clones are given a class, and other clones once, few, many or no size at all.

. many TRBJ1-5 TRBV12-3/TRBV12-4 CASSPRGNQPQHF TGCGCCAGCAGCCCCCGGGGCAATCAGCCCCAGCATTTT
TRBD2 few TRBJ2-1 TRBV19 CASSIAGGPPFF TGTGCCAGTAGTATAGCGGGAGGGCCTCCTTTCTTC
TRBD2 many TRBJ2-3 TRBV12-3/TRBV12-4 CASSLLGHGGASTDTQYF TGTGCCAGCAGTTTATTGGGGCACGGGGGGGCTAGCACAGATACGCAGTATTTT
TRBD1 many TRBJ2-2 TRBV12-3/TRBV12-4 CASSNRDRGGGELFF TGTGCCAGCAGTAATCGCGACAGGGGTGGCGGGGAGCTGTTTTTT
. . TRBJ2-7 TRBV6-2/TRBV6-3 CASSYPGSWNEQYF TGTGCCAGCAGTTACCCCGGGAGTTGGAACGAGCAGTACTTC
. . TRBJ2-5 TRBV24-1 CATSDPRQVQETQYF TGTGCCACCAGTGACCCGAGACAGGTACAAGAGACCCAGTACTTC
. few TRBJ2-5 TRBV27 CASRNWETQYF TGTGCCAGCAGGAATTGGGAGACCCAGTACTTC
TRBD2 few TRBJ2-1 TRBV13 CASTLENGRHNEQFF TGTGCCAGCACCCTGGAGAACGGGAGGCACAATGAGCAGTTCTTC
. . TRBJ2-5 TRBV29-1 CSVERDPGETQYF TGCAGCGTTGAACGCGACCCAGGGGAGACCCAGTACTTC
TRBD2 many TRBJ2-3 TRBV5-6 CASSSGGADTQYF TGTGCCAGCAGTTCGGGGGGTGCAGATACGCAGTATTTT
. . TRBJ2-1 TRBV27 CASSLSPGGSEQFF TGTGCCAGCAGTTTATCCCCGGGTGGTAGTGAGCAGTTCTTC